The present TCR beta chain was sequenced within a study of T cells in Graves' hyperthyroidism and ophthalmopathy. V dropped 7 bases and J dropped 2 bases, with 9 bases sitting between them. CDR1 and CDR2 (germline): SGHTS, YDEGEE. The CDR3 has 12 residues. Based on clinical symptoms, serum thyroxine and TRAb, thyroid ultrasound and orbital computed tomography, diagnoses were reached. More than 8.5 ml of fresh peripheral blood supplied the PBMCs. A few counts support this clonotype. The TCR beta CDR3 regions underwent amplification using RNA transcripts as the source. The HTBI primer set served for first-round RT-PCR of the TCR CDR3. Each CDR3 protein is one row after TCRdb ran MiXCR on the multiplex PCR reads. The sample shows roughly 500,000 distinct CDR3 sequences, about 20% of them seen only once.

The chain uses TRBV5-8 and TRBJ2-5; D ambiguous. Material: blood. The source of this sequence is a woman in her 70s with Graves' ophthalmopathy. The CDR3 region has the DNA TGTGCCAGCCCCGAATCACAAGAGACCCAGTACTTC. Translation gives CASPESQETQYF.